This is a list of T cell receptor beta chains from one sample in a study of blood T cell repertoires in COVID-19. This table comes from immunoSEQ multiplex PCR, and its TCRdb copy is limited to in-frame clones, with some not included. The sample holds 300,000 to 450,000 clones, about nine tenths seen once. The sample taken for sequencing was PBMCs or T cells enriched from blood (not recorded which). These receptors were taken from a woman younger than 45 who had been exposed to COVID-19. The CDR3 runs from the conserved cysteine through the conserved F or W. D genes are given only for firm matches. Size tells how often a clone was seen (once, few, many) or the class of an expanded clone, and some rows leave it out.

v_call: TRBV10-3; j_call: TRBJ1-2; d_call: TRBD1; clone_size: NA; cdr3_aa: CAISPAGTGGSYGYTF; cdr3_nt: TGTGCCATCAGCCCCGCCGGGACAGGGGGCAGCTATGGCTACACCTTC
v_call: TRBV5-8; j_call: TRBJ1-3; d_call: TRBD1; clone_size: NA; cdr3_aa: CASSPWTGQDTIYF; cdr3_nt: TGTGCCAGCAGCCCCTGGACAGGGCAGGACACCATATATTTT
v_call: TRBV28; j_call: TRBJ1-4; d_call: TRBD1; clone_size: NA; cdr3_aa: CASSFGTGVTTNEKLFF; cdr3_nt: TGTGCCAGCAGTTTCGGGACAGGGGTGACAACTAATGAAAAACTGTTTTTT
v_call: TRBV28; j_call: TRBJ2-1; d_call: TRBD1; clone_size: NA; cdr3_aa: CASRYRGPLINNEQFF; cdr3_nt: TGTGCCAGCAGGTACAGGGGGCCCCTTATAAACAATGAGCAGTTCTTC
v_call: TRBV6-4; j_call: TRBJ2-2; d_call: TRBD2; clone_size: few; cdr3_aa: CASSAGTSPVDGELFF; cdr3_nt: TGTGCCAGCAGTGCCGGGACTAGCCCGGTGGATGGGGAGCTGTTTTTT
v_call: TRBV9; j_call: TRBJ2-3; d_call: TRBD2; clone_size: NA; cdr3_aa: CASSESGRHADTQYF; cdr3_nt: TGTGCCAGCAGTGAGAGCGGGAGGCACGCAGATACGCAGTATTTT
v_call: TRBV28; j_call: TRBJ1-5; d_call: TRBD1; clone_size: NA; cdr3_aa: CASSTPGQGIPGNQPQHF; cdr3_nt: TGTGCCAGCAGTACCCCGGGACAGGGAATTCCGGGCAATCAGCCCCAGCATTTT
v_call: TRBV3-1/TRBV3-2; j_call: TRBJ1-3; d_call: TRBD1; clone_size: NA; cdr3_aa: CASSSGTGFGNTIYF; cdr3_nt: TGTGCCAGCAGCTCCGGGACAGGCTTTGGAAACACCATATATTTT
v_call: TRBV7-6; j_call: TRBJ2-1; d_call: TRBD1; clone_size: NA; cdr3_aa: CASSPTGTGFYNEQFF; cdr3_nt: TGTGCCAGCAGCCCAACCGGGACAGGGTTCTACAATGAGCAGTTCTTC
v_call: TRBV19; j_call: TRBJ1-2; d_call: NA; clone_size: NA; cdr3_aa: CASSIDRGDRRPYGYTF; cdr3_nt: TGTGCCAGTAGTATAGATAGAGGTGACAGGCGGCCCTATGGCTACACCTTC
v_call: TRBV7-7; j_call: TRBJ2-1; d_call: TRBD2; clone_size: NA; cdr3_aa: CASSPQSGTSGDEQFF; cdr3_nt: TGTGCTAGCAGCCCCCAAAGCGGGACTAGCGGGGACGAGCAGTTCTTC
v_call: TRBV7-2; j_call: TRBJ2-1; d_call: TRBD1; clone_size: NA; cdr3_aa: CASSWAGTGLGNEQFF; cdr3_nt: TGTGCCAGCAGCTGGGCGGGGACAGGCCTGGGCAATGAGCAGTTCTTC
v_call: TRBV7-3; j_call: TRBJ2-3; d_call: NA; clone_size: once; cdr3_aa: CASSLTPKLAGVDTQYF; cdr3_nt: TGTGCCAGCAGCTTAACGCCTAAATTGGCCGGGGTTGATACGCAGTATTTT
v_call: TRBV27; j_call: TRBJ1-6; d_call: TRBD1; clone_size: NA; cdr3_aa: CASSPGQAKSPLHF; cdr3_nt: TGTGCCAGCAGCCCCGGACAGGCCAAGTCACCCCTCCACTTT
v_call: TRBV6-5; j_call: TRBJ2-3; d_call: TRBD2; clone_size: NA; cdr3_aa: CASSYLAGGYSDTQYF; cdr3_nt: TGTGCCAGCAGTTACTTGGCGGGAGGGTATTCAGATACGCAGTATTTT
v_call: TRBV6-2/TRBV6-3; j_call: TRBJ2-1; d_call: NA; clone_size: NA; cdr3_aa: CASSYAPSDNEQFF; cdr3_nt: TGTGCCAGCAGTTACGCTCCTAGCGACAATGAGCAGTTCTTC
v_call: TRBV30; j_call: TRBJ1-5; d_call: TRBD1; clone_size: NA; cdr3_aa: CAWSVRGRGKSQPQHF; cdr3_nt: TGTGCCTGGAGTGTACGGGGCAGGGGGAAGTCCCAGCCCCAGCATTTT
v_call: TRBV29-1; j_call: TRBJ2-5; d_call: TRBD2; clone_size: NA; cdr3_aa: CSASWASGSPETQYF; cdr3_nt: TGCAGCGCTAGCTGGGCTAGCGGGAGCCCAGAGACCCAGTACTTC
v_call: TRBV5-8; j_call: TRBJ1-5; d_call: NA; clone_size: NA; cdr3_aa: CASSLAGDNQPQHF; cdr3_nt: TGTGCCAGCAGCTTGGCAGGCGACAATCAGCCCCAGCATTTT
v_call: TRBV6-5; j_call: TRBJ1-1; d_call: NA; clone_size: few; cdr3_aa: CASRPGGGTEAFF; cdr3_nt: TGTGCCAGCAGGCCGGGGGGTGGGACTGAAGCTTTCTTT
v_call: TRBV5-1; j_call: TRBJ1-6; d_call: TRBD1; clone_size: NA; cdr3_aa: CASAMTGGYNSPLHF; cdr3_nt: TGCGCCAGCGCGATGACAGGGGGCTATAATTCACCCCTCCACTTT
v_call: TRBV29-1; j_call: TRBJ1-3; d_call: TRBD1; clone_size: once; cdr3_aa: CSVAQGASGNTIYF; cdr3_nt: TGCAGCGTTGCCCAGGGGGCATCTGGAAACACCATATATTTT
v_call: TRBV11-2; j_call: TRBJ2-7; d_call: TRBD1; clone_size: once; cdr3_aa: CASSFGTGVYEQYF; cdr3_nt: TGTGCCAGCAGCTTCGGGACAGGGGTCTACGAGCAGTACTTC
v_call: TRBV9; j_call: TRBJ2-5; d_call: TRBD2; clone_size: once; cdr3_aa: CASSATLAGVRGQETQYF; cdr3_nt: TGTGCCAGCAGCGCCACACTAGCGGGAGTTAGGGGCCAAGAGACCCAGTACTTC
v_call: TRBV24-1; j_call: TRBJ2-2; d_call: NA; clone_size: NA; cdr3_aa: CATSDRGTGNTGELFF; cdr3_nt: TGTGCCACCAGTGACCGCGGGACGGGAAACACCGGGGAGCTGTTTTTT
v_call: TRBV24-1; j_call: TRBJ1-5; d_call: TRBD1; clone_size: NA; cdr3_aa: CATSGEQGESNQPQHF; cdr3_nt: TGTGCCACCAGTGGAGAACAGGGGGAAAGCAATCAGCCCCAGCATTTT
v_call: TRBV28; j_call: TRBJ2-3; d_call: NA; clone_size: NA; cdr3_aa: CASSLVEGLGTDTQYF; cdr3_nt: TGTGCCAGCAGTTTAGTAGAGGGTTTGGGAACAGATACGCAGTATTTT
v_call: TRBV18; j_call: TRBJ1-5; d_call: NA; clone_size: NA; cdr3_aa: CASSPAGVGNQPQHF; cdr3_nt: TGTGCCAGCTCACCGGCAGGGGTTGGCAATCAGCCCCAGCATTTT
v_call: TRBV29-1; j_call: TRBJ2-3; d_call: NA; clone_size: NA; cdr3_aa: CSLVSAEDTQYF; cdr3_nt: TGCAGCCTCGTCTCCGCAGAAGATACGCAGTATTTT
v_call: TRBV11-2; j_call: TRBJ2-5; d_call: NA; clone_size: NA; cdr3_aa: CASSNLQGGETQYF; cdr3_nt: TGTGCCAGCAGCAACCTTCAGGGAGGAGAGACCCAGTACTTC
v_call: TRBV5-5; j_call: TRBJ2-1; d_call: NA; clone_size: NA; cdr3_aa: CASSQAASWNEQFF; cdr3_nt: TGTGCCAGCAGCCAGGCGGCTAGCTGGAATGAGCAGTTCTTC
v_call: TRBV29-1; j_call: TRBJ2-1; d_call: NA; clone_size: NA; cdr3_aa: CSGGKPESGNEQFF; cdr3_nt: TGCAGCGGCGGCAAACCCGAATCGGGAAATGAGCAGTTCTTC
v_call: TRBV5-1; j_call: TRBJ1-1; d_call: NA; clone_size: NA; cdr3_aa: CASSLVPGIMNTEAFF; cdr3_nt: TGCGCCAGCAGCTTGGTCCCAGGAATCATGAACACTGAAGCTTTCTTT
v_call: TRBV18; j_call: TRBJ1-2; d_call: NA; clone_size: NA; cdr3_aa: CASSPQQGYYGYTF; cdr3_nt: TGTGCCAGCTCACCCCAACAGGGTTACTATGGCTACACCTTC
v_call: TRBV11-2; j_call: TRBJ2-1; d_call: TRBD2; clone_size: NA; cdr3_aa: CASSLSRGSGLRSYNEQFF; cdr3_nt: TGTGCCAGCAGCTTAAGTAGGGGTAGCGGGCTTCGCTCCTACAATGAGCAGTTCTTC
v_call: TRBV10-2; j_call: TRBJ2-1; d_call: NA; clone_size: NA; cdr3_aa: CASSAGVTYNEQFF; cdr3_nt: TGCGCCAGCAGTGCGGGAGTGACCTACAATGAGCAGTTCTTC
v_call: TRBV19; j_call: TRBJ1-1; d_call: NA; clone_size: NA; cdr3_aa: CASSVGVHSMNTEAFF; cdr3_nt: TGTGCCAGTAGTGTAGGCGTTCATTCCATGAACACTGAAGCTTTCTTT
v_call: TRBV12-3/TRBV12-4; j_call: TRBJ1-2; d_call: NA; clone_size: NA; cdr3_aa: CASSPPGNRGYTF; cdr3_nt: TGTGCCAGCAGTCCCCCAGGGAACCGGGGCTACACCTTC
v_call: TRBV18; j_call: TRBJ2-3; d_call: NA; clone_size: NA; cdr3_aa: CASSPLGQGGNTDTQYF; cdr3_nt: TGTGCCAGCTCACCACTTGGTCAGGGGGGTAACACAGATACGCAGTATTTT
v_call: TRBV19; j_call: TRBJ2-5; d_call: NA; clone_size: NA; cdr3_aa: CASSIAGVGETQYF; cdr3_nt: TGTGCCAGTAGTATAGCGGGGGTGGGAGAGACCCAGTACTTC
v_call: TRBV19; j_call: TRBJ1-1; d_call: NA; clone_size: NA; cdr3_aa: CASSPQGWGETEAFF; cdr3_nt: TGTGCCAGTAGTCCCCAGGGGTGGGGAGAGACTGAAGCTTTCTTT
v_call: TRBV2; j_call: TRBJ2-7; d_call: NA; clone_size: once; cdr3_aa: CASSLRILQGSKNF; cdr3_nt: TGTGCCAGCAGTCTTCGGATTTTACAGGGATCGAAAAACTTC
v_call: TRBV7-8; j_call: TRBJ2-3; d_call: TRBD2; clone_size: NA; cdr3_aa: CASSLVGASGYLTDTQYF; cdr3_nt: TGTGCCAGCAGCTTAGTTGGGGCTAGCGGGTACCTCACAGATACGCAGTATTTT
v_call: TRBV3-1/TRBV3-2; j_call: TRBJ1-6; d_call: NA; clone_size: NA; cdr3_aa: CASSQGRVSPLHF; cdr3_nt: TGTGCCAGCAGCCAAGGCCGGGTCTCACCCCTCCACTTT
v_call: TRBV3-1/TRBV3-2; j_call: TRBJ1-2; d_call: TRBD1; clone_size: NA; cdr3_aa: CASSWTGGYGYTF; cdr3_nt: TGTGCCAGCAGCTGGACAGGGGGCTATGGCTACACCTTC
v_call: TRBV6-1; j_call: TRBJ1-6; d_call: NA; clone_size: NA; cdr3_aa: CASSEVSSTTNSPLHF; cdr3_nt: TGTGCCAGCAGTGAAGTGTCCAGTACTACGAATTCACCCCTCCACTTT
v_call: TRBV7-2; j_call: TRBJ2-7; d_call: NA; clone_size: NA; cdr3_aa: CASSSGSPYGGRGEQYF; cdr3_nt: TGTGCCAGCAGCTCTGGGAGCCCCTACGGTGGCCGGGGGGAGCAGTACTTC
v_call: TRBV10-3; j_call: TRBJ2-7; d_call: TRBD1; clone_size: NA; cdr3_aa: CAISVGQNSYEQYF; cdr3_nt: TGTGCCATCAGCGTGGGACAGAACTCCTACGAGCAGTACTTC
v_call: TRBV5-1; j_call: TRBJ1-1; d_call: NA; clone_size: NA; cdr3_aa: CASSRGGRENTEAFF; cdr3_nt: TGCGCCAGCAGCCGGGGAGGCCGGGAAAACACTGAAGCTTTCTTT
v_call: TRBV5-5; j_call: TRBJ2-5; d_call: TRBD1; clone_size: NA; cdr3_aa: CASSLDHGQGQETQYF; cdr3_nt: TGTGCCAGCAGCTTGGACCACGGACAGGGCCAAGAGACCCAGTACTTC
v_call: TRBV11-2; j_call: TRBJ2-1; d_call: TRBD2; clone_size: NA; cdr3_aa: CASSLAGVQFF; cdr3_nt: TGTGCCAGCAGCCTCGCGGGGGTGCAGTTCTTC
v_call: TRBV10-3; j_call: TRBJ2-1; d_call: NA; clone_size: NA; cdr3_aa: CAISENNNEQFF; cdr3_nt: TGTGCCATCAGTGAGAATAACAATGAGCAGTTCTTC
v_call: TRBV14; j_call: TRBJ2-7; d_call: NA; clone_size: NA; cdr3_aa: CASSHGDISYEQYF; cdr3_nt: TGTGCCAGCAGCCACGGCGACATATCCTACGAGCAGTACTTC
v_call: TRBV14; j_call: TRBJ2-7; d_call: NA; clone_size: many; cdr3_aa: CASSPGYEQYF; cdr3_nt: TGTGCCAGCAGCCCGGGTTACGAGCAGTACTTC
v_call: TRBV27; j_call: TRBJ2-2; d_call: NA; clone_size: NA; cdr3_aa: CASSPQAGWNTGELFF; cdr3_nt: TGTGCCAGCAGCCCTCAGGCGGGTTGGAACACCGGGGAGCTGTTTTTT
v_call: TRBV19; j_call: TRBJ2-7; d_call: TRBD2; clone_size: NA; cdr3_aa: CASKDSGSTYEQYF; cdr3_nt: TGTGCCAGTAAAGACAGCGGGAGCACCTACGAGCAGTACTTC
v_call: TRBV24-1; j_call: TRBJ2-4; d_call: TRBD2; clone_size: NA; cdr3_aa: CASGLSGSGIQYF; cdr3_nt: TGTGCCAGCGGCCTTAGCGGGAGCGGCATTCAGTACTTC
v_call: TRBV9; j_call: TRBJ1-1; d_call: NA; clone_size: NA; cdr3_aa: CASSVSPKQSMNTEAFF; cdr3_nt: TGTGCCAGCAGCGTTTCCCCTAAACAGTCAATGAACACTGAAGCTTTCTTT
v_call: TRBV19; j_call: TRBJ1-1; d_call: TRBD1; clone_size: NA; cdr3_aa: CASSGDRIAFF; cdr3_nt: TGTGCCAGTAGTGGGGACAGGATAGCTTTCTTT
v_call: TRBV29-1; j_call: TRBJ2-5; d_call: TRBD2; clone_size: NA; cdr3_aa: CSVLLARYQETQYF; cdr3_nt: TGCAGCGTTCTACTAGCGCGGTATCAAGAGACCCAGTACTTC